This is a list of T cell receptor beta chains from one sample in a study of blood T cell repertoires in COVID-19. Libraries were prepared by immunoSEQ multiplex PCR; TCRdb keeps only in-frame clonotypes and omits some of them. The data contain around 180,000 clones, roughly 83% of them singletons. The sequencing sample was made of PBMCs or T cells enriched from blood (not recorded which). The receptors derive from a woman in her twenties or thirties who had recovered from COVID-19. Each CDR3 is given with its conserved first and last residue. D genes are given only for firm matches. Clone sizes are given selectively: once, few, many, or a class where the clone is expanded.

size: .
V: TRBV24-1
J: TRBJ2-5
D: .
CDR3: CATSDSGRETQYF
DNA: TGTGCCACCAGTGATTCTGGGAGGGAGACCCAGTACTTC

size: .
V: TRBV28
J: TRBJ1-1
D: TRBD1
CDR3: CASSLWGTGGTNTEAFF
DNA: TGTGCCAGCAGTTTATGGGGGACAGGCGGGACGAACACTGAAGCTTTCTTT

size: .
V: TRBV5-1
J: TRBJ2-1
D: .
CDR3: CASSLGIASYNEQFF
DNA: TGCGCCAGCAGCTTGGGGATAGCGAGCTACAATGAGCAGTTCTTC

size: few
V: TRBV27
J: TRBJ2-7
D: TRBD1
CDR3: CASSFSGTGGLPYEQYF
DNA: TGTGCCAGCAGTTTCTCCGGGACAGGGGGCTTGCCCTACGAGCAGTACTTC

size: .
V: TRBV19
J: TRBJ2-7
D: TRBD2
CDR3: CASSTWTSDSTYEQYF
DNA: TGTGCCAGTAGTACCTGGACTAGTGACTCGACCTACGAGCAGTACTTC

size: once
V: TRBV7-9
J: TRBJ1-2
D: TRBD1
CDR3: CASSLGQGLDGYTF
DNA: TGTGCCAGCAGCTTGGGACAGGGGCTTGATGGCTACACCTTC

size: .
V: TRBV30
J: TRBJ1-1
D: .
CDR3: CAWGRGYAEAFF
DNA: TGTGCCTGGGGGAGAGGGTACGCTGAAGCTTTCTTT

size: .
V: TRBV3-1/TRBV3-2
J: TRBJ2-3
D: .
CDR3: CASSVPGKDTQYF
DNA: TGTGCCAGCAGCGTCCCCGGGAAAGATACGCAGTATTTT

size: once
V: TRBV2
J: TRBJ2-5
D: .
CDR3: CASSEADIPRTTREETQYF
DNA: TGTGCCAGCAGTGAAGCCGATATTCCTCGGACGACTAGAGAAGAGACCCAGTACTTC

size: .
V: TRBV5-1
J: TRBJ2-5
D: .
CDR3: CASSLDTRETQYF
DNA: TGCGCCAGCAGCTTGGACACTAGAGAGACCCAGTACTTC

size: .
V: TRBV5-1
J: TRBJ1-2
D: .
CDR3: CASSLDTSGYTF
DNA: TGCGCCAGCAGCTTGGATACGAGTGGCTACACCTTC

size: once
V: TRBV19
J: TRBJ2-2
D: .
CDR3: CASSSGTANTGELFF
DNA: TGTGCCAGTAGTAGTGGCACCGCGAACACCGGGGAGCTGTTTTTT

size: .
V: TRBV5-4
J: TRBJ2-5
D: TRBD2
CDR3: CASSLVGSGAQETQYF
DNA: TGTGCCAGCAGCTTGGTGGGTAGCGGGGCCCAAGAGACCCAGTACTTC

size: .
V: TRBV7-8
J: TRBJ2-7
D: .
CDR3: CASSSYSVGGLYEQYF
DNA: TGTGCCAGCAGCTCGTACTCCGTCGGGGGATTGTACGAGCAGTACTTC

size: .
V: TRBV30
J: TRBJ1-6
D: .
CDR3: CAWIGPQGHYNSPLHF
DNA: TGTGCCTGGATAGGCCCTCAGGGACATTATAATTCACCCCTCCACTTT

size: .
V: TRBV28
J: TRBJ1-2
D: .
CDR3: CASTTLGKPNYGYTF
DNA: TGTGCCAGCACCACCCTGGGCAAGCCCAACTATGGCTACACCTTC

size: .
V: TRBV13
J: TRBJ2-3
D: TRBD2
CDR3: CASSSGSSGNTDTQYF
DNA: TGTGCCAGCAGCTCAGGGTCTAGCGGAAACACAGATACGCAGTATTTT

size: .
V: TRBV30
J: TRBJ2-7
D: TRBD2
CDR3: CAWSVSGRAYEQYF
DNA: TGTGCCTGGAGTGTATCCGGGAGGGCCTACGAGCAGTACTTC

size: few
V: TRBV19
J: TRBJ2-1
D: .
CDR3: CASQNAGSSYNEQFF
DNA: TGTGCCAGTCAGAACGCTGGGAGCTCCTACAATGAGCAGTTCTTC

size: .
V: TRBV2
J: TRBJ2-7
D: .
CDR3: CASSVVPGNGEQYF
DNA: TGTGCCAGCAGTGTGGTTCCAGGGAATGGCGAGCAGTACTTC

size: .
V: TRBV24-1
J: TRBJ2-1
D: TRBD1
CDR3: CATSDVGQNNEQFF
DNA: TGTGCCACCAGTGATGTGGGACAGAACAATGAGCAGTTCTTC

size: .
V: TRBV27
J: TRBJ1-1
D: .
CDR3: CASRGGAGINTEAFF
DNA: TGTGCCAGCAGGGGGGGGGCAGGTATTAACACTGAAGCTTTCTTT

size: .
V: TRBV7-2
J: TRBJ1-2
D: .
CDR3: CASSSMTSGYGYTF
DNA: TGTGCCAGCAGCTCTATGACGTCAGGCTATGGCTACACCTTC

size: .
V: TRBV19
J: TRBJ1-5
D: .
CDR3: CASSVGVYSNQPQHF
DNA: TGTGCCAGTAGTGTGGGAGTGTATAGCAATCAGCCCCAGCATTTT

size: .
V: TRBV5-4
J: TRBJ1-2
D: .
CDR3: CASSLGRSSYGYTF
DNA: TGTGCCAGCAGCTTAGGGAGGTCTAGCTATGGCTACACCTTC

size: .
V: TRBV5-1
J: TRBJ2-5
D: TRBD2
CDR3: CASSPGSSGGQETQYF
DNA: TGCGCCAGCAGCCCGGGCTCTAGCGGGGGACAAGAGACCCAGTACTTC

size: .
V: TRBV18
J: TRBJ1-3
D: .
CDR3: CASSRGTDGNTIYF
DNA: TGTGCCAGCTCACGAGGTACGGATGGAAACACCATATATTTT

size: .
V: TRBV3-1/TRBV3-2
J: TRBJ2-7
D: .
CDR3: CASSQGHQGYEQYF
DNA: TGTGCCAGCAGCCAAGGCCACCAGGGCTACGAGCAGTACTTC

size: .
V: TRBV29-1
J: TRBJ1-5
D: TRBD1
CDR3: CSVDAGQNSNQPQHF
DNA: TGCAGCGTTGACGCGGGACAGAATAGCAATCAGCCCCAGCATTTT

size: .
V: TRBV12-3/TRBV12-4
J: TRBJ2-3
D: .
CDR3: CASSSGDTQYF
DNA: TGTGCCAGCAGCTCCGGGGATACGCAGTATTTT

size: once
V: TRBV7-2
J: TRBJ2-5
D: TRBD2
CDR3: CASSLTSGMGETQYF
DNA: TGTGCCAGCAGCTTGACTAGCGGGATGGGGGAGACCCAGTACTTC

size: .
V: TRBV7-7
J: TRBJ2-2
D: TRBD1
CDR3: CASSSTGGDTGELFF
DNA: TGTGCTAGCAGCTCGACAGGGGGCGACACCGGGGAGCTGTTTTTT

size: .
V: TRBV19
J: TRBJ1-2
D: TRBD1
CDR3: CASSPTGPFYTF
DNA: TGTGCCAGTAGTCCGACAGGGCCATTCTACACCTTC

size: .
V: TRBV12-3/TRBV12-4
J: TRBJ1-1
D: TRBD1
CDR3: CASRGQRNTEAFF
DNA: TGTGCCAGCAGGGGACAGAGGAACACTGAAGCTTTCTTT

size: .
V: TRBV3-1/TRBV3-2
J: TRBJ2-5
D: TRBD2
CDR3: CASSHEGGPWETQYF
DNA: TGTGCCAGCAGCCACGAGGGAGGGCCCTGGGAGACCCAGTACTTC

size: .
V: TRBV9
J: TRBJ2-3
D: TRBD2
CDR3: CASSVGTIHPDTQYF
DNA: TGTGCCAGCAGTGTTGGGACTATTCACCCAGATACGCAGTATTTT

size: .
V: TRBV18
J: TRBJ2-7
D: TRBD2
CDR3: CASSPRLAGEVYEQYF
DNA: TGTGCCAGCTCACCCCGCCTAGCGGGAGAAGTGTACGAGCAGTACTTC

size: .
V: TRBV5-1
J: TRBJ2-2
D: TRBD2
CDR3: CASSFEAGGSGELFF
DNA: TGCGCCAGCAGCTTCGAAGCGGGAGGGTCCGGGGAGCTGTTTTTT

size: .
V: TRBV3-1/TRBV3-2
J: TRBJ2-1
D: .
CDR3: CASSRTVQNEQFF
DNA: TGTGCCAGCAGCCGGACTGTCCAAAATGAGCAGTTCTTC

size: .
V: TRBV11-2
J: TRBJ2-3
D: TRBD2
CDR3: CASSLGLAGITDTQYF
DNA: TGTGCCAGCAGCTTAGGGCTAGCGGGAATCACAGATACGCAGTATTTT

size: .
V: TRBV7-2
J: TRBJ2-1
D: TRBD2
CDR3: CASSKMGTSGPYYNEQFF
DNA: TGTGCCAGCAGCAAGATGGGGACTAGCGGGCCATACTACAATGAGCAGTTCTTC

size: .
V: TRBV5-1
J: TRBJ1-2
D: .
CDR3: CASSSREGEGYTF
DNA: TGCGCCAGCAGCTCTCGGGAGGGCGAGGGCTACACCTTC

size: .
V: TRBV10-3
J: TRBJ1-6
D: TRBD1
CDR3: CAISDRRQGVNSPLHF
DNA: TGTGCCATCAGTGACCGTCGACAGGGGGTTAATTCACCCCTCCACTTT

size: .
V: TRBV13
J: TRBJ2-7
D: .
CDR3: CASSWVTRSPYEQYF
DNA: TGTGCCAGCAGCTGGGTGACACGGTCTCCCTACGAGCAGTACTTC

size: .
V: TRBV7-8
J: TRBJ1-3
D: .
CDR3: CASSPSRVTGNTIYF
DNA: TGTGCCAGCAGCCCATCCAGGGTTACTGGAAACACCATATATTTT

size: .
V: TRBV19
J: TRBJ2-5
D: TRBD1
CDR3: CASSGTGQTQYF
DNA: TGTGCCAGTAGCGGGACAGGTCAGACCCAGTACTTC

size: .
V: TRBV28
J: TRBJ1-3
D: TRBD1
CDR3: CASSASGQGGNTIYF
DNA: TGTGCCAGCAGTGCATCGGGACAGGGTGGAAACACCATATATTTT

size: .
V: TRBV10-3
J: TRBJ2-4
D: TRBD2
CDR3: CAISESQKGLAGDGYIQYF
DNA: TGTGCCATCAGTGAGTCGCAAAAGGGACTAGCGGGAGACGGGTACATTCAGTACTTC

size: .
V: TRBV3-1/TRBV3-2
J: TRBJ2-7
D: .
CDR3: CASSQALEQYF
DNA: TGTGCCAGCAGCCAAGCCCTCGAGCAGTACTTC

size: .
V: TRBV18
J: TRBJ2-7
D: TRBD1
CDR3: CASSPSTGGSYEQYF
DNA: TGTGCCAGCTCACCAAGTACAGGGGGTTCGTACGAGCAGTACTTC

size: .
V: TRBV7-8
J: TRBJ2-3
D: TRBD2
CDR3: CASSSRASGASTDTQYF
DNA: TGTGCCAGCAGCTCGAGGGCTAGCGGGGCGAGCACAGATACGCAGTATTTT

size: .
V: TRBV18
J: TRBJ2-7
D: TRBD2
CDR3: CASSPFDKGLAGGPGYEQYF
DNA: TGTGCCAGCTCACCATTTGACAAGGGACTAGCGGGAGGGCCGGGATACGAGCAGTACTTC

size: .
V: TRBV11-2
J: TRBJ2-6
D: .
CDR3: CASSPASRGAGANVLTF
DNA: TGTGCCAGCAGCCCCGCCTCGCGAGGCGCCGGGGCCAACGTCCTGACTTTC

size: .
V: TRBV28
J: TRBJ2-2
D: TRBD1
CDR3: CASRDGQGGGELFF
DNA: TGTGCCAGCAGGGACGGACAGGGAGGCGGGGAGCTGTTTTTT

size: once
V: TRBV19
J: TRBJ1-4
D: TRBD1
CDR3: CASSIYTGTGNEKLFF
DNA: TGTGCCAGTAGTATTTATACCGGGACAGGGAACGAAAAACTGTTTTTT

size: .
V: TRBV27
J: TRBJ2-1
D: .
CDR3: CASSSVHNEQFF
DNA: TGTGCCAGCAGTTCTGTCCACAATGAGCAGTTCTTC

size: .
V: TRBV23-1
J: TRBJ1-5
D: .
CDR3: CASSQLWRGTHSNQPQHF
DNA: TGCGCCAGCAGTCAATTGTGGAGGGGCACCCATAGCAATCAGCCCCAGCATTTT

size: .
V: TRBV28
J: TRBJ2-5
D: TRBD1
CDR3: CASSPTRGQRRETQYF
DNA: TGTGCCAGCAGTCCAACCAGGGGGCAGAGGCGAGAGACCCAGTACTTC

size: .
V: TRBV15
J: TRBJ1-5
D: .
CDR3: CATSSLAIWVGSNQPQHF
DNA: TGTGCCACCAGCAGCTTAGCTATCTGGGTGGGTAGCAATCAGCCCCAGCATTTT

size: .
V: TRBV15
J: TRBJ2-2
D: TRBD2
CDR3: CATSRGTTSGTGELFF
DNA: TGTGCCACCAGCAGAGGTACGACTAGCGGAACCGGGGAGCTGTTTTTT